This entry describes one TCR beta chain. Its antigen is undetermined. The method was immunoSEQ multiplex PCR; TCRdb's version includes in-frame clones alone and lacks a portion of them. The data show about 160,000 clones, around 92% seen once. Germline trimming cut 4 bases from V and 0 bases from J; bases unmatched to any gene: 2. The CDR3 is made up of 15 amino acids. Germline assignment: CDR1 MNHNY and CDR2 SVGAGI (reference sequence). The data were obtained in a study of T cell responses to AZD1222 COVID-19 vaccine. Overall study findings and caveats: Recipients of AZD1222 seropositive at baseline numbered only 6 or 7.

The sample here was peripheral blood, taken on day 0 of MenACWY control vaccination. The receptor was isolated from an adult in good health. The chain links TRBV6-6 to TRBJ2-1, with 8 positions matching TRBD2. CDR3 in DNA: TGTGCCAGCAGTTCCAGCGGGAGCTCCTACAATGAGCAGTTCTTC. This codes for CASSSSGSSYNEQFF.